The rows below give T cell receptor beta chains drawn from one sample of a study of cytomegalovirus exposure and HLA in healthy donors. Clones were read by immunoSEQ multiplex PCR, and TCRdb kept only the in-frame ones, dropping some. The sample lists some 50,000 clones; approximately 70% were seen once. Specimen: PBMCs. These receptors came from a man aged 25-45 years in good health and CMV-seronegative. Each CDR3 is given with its conserved first and last residue. D genes are given only for firm matches. Size is stated for part of the rows, as once, few or many counts, or as a class when the clone is expanded.

J,size,V,D,DNA,CDR3
TRBJ2-2,.,TRBV6-1,TRBD1,TGTGCCAGCAGTGAACCGGGACAGGTATTCGGGGAGCTGTTTTTT,CASSEPGQVFGELFF
TRBJ1-5,.,TRBV5-6,.,TGTGCCAGCAGCCCCTGGAGGGGAGACGGCAATCAGCCCCAGCATTTT,CASSPWRGDGNQPQHF
TRBJ2-3,.,TRBV7-9,.,TGTGCCAGCAGCCCACAGTCAGATACGCAGTATTTT,CASSPQSDTQYF
TRBJ2-1,.,TRBV14,.,TGTGCCAGCCGCGAGTACGGGAGTGAGCAGTTCTTC,CASREYGSEQFF
TRBJ2-7,.,TRBV5-8,.,TGTGCCAGCAGCTTAGAGGGCGCAAAAATCTCCGAGCAGTACTTC,CASSLEGAKISEQYF
TRBJ1-1,.,TRBV19,.,TGTGCCAGTAGTATACAACAGAACACTGAAGCTTTCTTT,CASSIQQNTEAFF
TRBJ2-7,once,TRBV30,.,TGTGCCTGGAGTCAGGGTTTCGAGCAGTACTTC,CAWSQGFEQYF
TRBJ1-1,.,TRBV12-5,.,TGTGCTAGTGGTTTGGTATGGGGGGTTAACACTGAAGCTTTCTTT,CASGLVWGVNTEAFF
TRBJ2-7,few,TRBV27,.,TGTGCCAGCAGTTTAGGGACTTTACCTTACGAGCAGTACTTC,CASSLGTLPYEQYF
TRBJ2-2,.,TRBV5-6,TRBD1,TGTGCCAGCAGCCTGGATCGACAGGGGGTAAACACCGGGGAGCTGTTTTTT,CASSLDRQGVNTGELFF
TRBJ2-7,few,TRBV5-6,.,TGTGCCAGCAAATCCAGGGGGGCTCCCTACGAGCAGTACTTC,CASKSRGAPYEQYF
TRBJ1-1,few,TRBV5-4,TRBD1,TGTGCCAGCAGCTCAGGACAGGTGAATGAAGCTTTCTTT,CASSSGQVNEAFF
TRBJ2-7,.,TRBV19,TRBD2,TGTGCCAGTGGAAGACTAGCGGGAGGACTCTACGAGCAGTACTTC,CASGRLAGGLYEQYF
TRBJ2-3,.,TRBV4-1,TRBD2,TGCGCCAGCAAAGGACTAGCAGGGCCAGATACGCAGTATTTT,CASKGLAGPDTQYF
TRBJ2-5,.,TRBV4-1,TRBD1,TGCGCCAGCAGCCAAGAACAGGGGGCTGAAGAGACCCAGTACTTC,CASSQEQGAEETQYF
TRBJ2-7,.,TRBV15,.,TGTGCCACCAGCAGAGCTCGAGACAGGTCGTACGAGCAGTACTTC,CATSRARDRSYEQYF
TRBJ1-3,.,TRBV5-4,.,TGTGCCAGCAGCTTTGGGCCTTTAGGGGCTAGATCCGGAAACACCATATATTTT,CASSFGPLGARSGNTIYF
TRBJ2-5,.,TRBV18,TRBD2,TGTGCCAGCTCACCTCTGACTAGCGGGAGCCTTAGAGAGACCCAGTACTTC,CASSPLTSGSLRETQYF
TRBJ2-7,.,TRBV30,TRBD1,TGTGCCAGAACCGGGACAGGGACGTCCGAGCAGTACTTC,CARTGTGTSEQYF
TRBJ1-4,.,TRBV30,.,TGTGCCTGGAGACCCGGACAGCTAGGGGAAAAACTGTTTTTT,CAWRPGQLGEKLFF
TRBJ2-7,.,TRBV6-5,TRBD2,TGTGCCAGCAGCGAGAGCGGGGCTAAATACGAGCAGTACTTC,CASSESGAKYEQYF
TRBJ2-2,.,TRBV5-1,TRBD1,TGCGCCAGCACACAGGGGGCGGTCACCGGGGAGCTGTTTTTT,CASTQGAVTGELFF
TRBJ2-3,few,TRBV19,TRBD2,TGTGCCAGTAGTAAGCTAGCGGGAGGAGGCACAGATACGCAGTATTTT,CASSKLAGGGTDTQYF
TRBJ1-5,.,TRBV2,.,TGTGCCAGCAGCGCGGGATCCGGAGGCAATCAGCCCCAGCATTTT,CASSAGSGGNQPQHF
TRBJ2-3,once,TRBV27,TRBD2,TGTGCCAGCAGTTTAACTAGCGGGAGTTTTGTTAGGACAGATACGCAGTATTTT,CASSLTSGSFVRTDTQYF
TRBJ1-1,.,TRBV2,.,TGTGCCAGCAGGGCAGACATGAACACTGAAGCTTTCTTT,CASRADMNTEAFF
TRBJ2-4,.,TRBV12-5,TRBD1,TGTGCTAGTGGTTTGGTAAGGTGGTTACAGGGGATTATAGCCAAAAACATTCAGTACTTC,CASGLVRWLQGIIAKNIQYF
TRBJ2-5,.,TRBV6-5,.,TGTGCCACCATGACTGGCCAAGAGACCCAGTACTTC,CATMTGQETQYF
TRBJ2-1,once,TRBV7-6,.,TGTGCCAGCAAAGCCCCGATAGGGGATGAGCAGTTCTTC,CASKAPIGDEQFF
TRBJ2-2,.,TRBV10-3,TRBD2,TGTGCCATCAGGGCAGGCCCGGGACTAGCGGGATTCACCGGGGAGCTGTTTTTT,CAIRAGPGLAGFTGELFF
TRBJ1-2,.,TRBV5-4,.,TGTGCCAGCAGCACCACAGGGAACCTATATGGCTACACCTTC,CASSTTGNLYGYTF
TRBJ2-7,.,TRBV15,TRBD1,TGTGCCACCAGCAGAGATTGGTTTGACAGGGGGTTCTACGAGCAGTACTTC,CATSRDWFDRGFYEQYF
TRBJ2-7,.,TRBV7-2,.,TGTGCCAGCAGCCAACGACTAGTTTCCTACGAGCAGTACTTC,CASSQRLVSYEQYF
TRBJ1-1,.,TRBV21-1,.,TGTGCCAGCAGCAAAGCAATGGAGACTGAAGCTTTCTTT,CASSKAMETEAFF
TRBJ1-2,.,TRBV6-7,TRBD1,TGTGCCAGCAGTTACTTGAACAGGGGGGGCTACACCTTC,CASSYLNRGGYTF
TRBJ1-1,.,TRBV9,.,TGTGCCAGCAGCGTAGAGAGGGTAGGGATCAGTGAAGCTTTCTTT,CASSVERVGISEAFF
TRBJ2-7,few,TRBV7-6,.,TGTGCCAGTAGCACAGGACCCAACTACGAGCAGTACTTC,CASSTGPNYEQYF
TRBJ2-5,few,TRBV15,TRBD1,TGTGCCACCAGCAGAGATGGGACAGGGTCCGAGACCCAGTACTTC,CATSRDGTGSETQYF
TRBJ1-2,.,TRBV5-1,TRBD1,TGCGCCGGGGACGACGGACAGGGCTATGGCTACACCTTC,CAGDDGQGYGYTF
TRBJ1-1,.,TRBV7-8,TRBD1,TGTGCCAGCAGACGCGGACAGGGCCCAACTGAAGCTTTCTTT,CASRRGQGPTEAFF
TRBJ2-5,.,TRBV6-1,TRBD1,TGTGCCAGCAGTGAAGGGACAGGGGGCGGTGAGACCCAGTACTTC,CASSEGTGGGETQYF
TRBJ2-5,once,TRBV4-2,.,TGTGCCAGCAGCCAAGATCAGGGTACAGGGACAAAAGAGACCCAGTACTTC,CASSQDQGTGTKETQYF
TRBJ2-2,.,TRBV15,.,TGTGCCACCAGCATTGGTCGGCGGCTTTCAACCGGGGAGCTGTTTTTT,CATSIGRRLSTGELFF
TRBJ1-4,once,TRBV5-1,.,TGCGCCAGCAGCTTAAAGGGGCTAGGGGTCGAAAAACTGTTTTTT,CASSLKGLGVEKLFF
TRBJ1-5,few,TRBV6-5,.,TGTGCCAGGTGCCCGGGACACTTAAGCAATCAGCCCCAGCATTTT,CARCPGHLSNQPQHF
TRBJ1-2,once,TRBV5-1,TRBD1,TGCGCCAGCAGCTTGGCGGGGACAGAGGTGAATGGCTACACCTTC,CASSLAGTEVNGYTF
TRBJ1-5,few,TRBV6-1,.,TGTGCCAGCAGACCCACCGGGGGAATAAATCAGCCCCAGCATTTT,CASRPTGGINQPQHF
TRBJ2-3,.,TRBV6-4,.,TGTGCCAGCAGTGACTCGAGACTAACACCATTGGATACGCAGTATTTT,CASSDSRLTPLDTQYF